Presented here are 5 T cell receptor beta chains from one specimen sequenced in a study of cytomegalovirus exposure and HLA in healthy donors. The PCR ran on 60 Vbeta and 13 Jbeta primers. The method was immunoSEQ multiplex PCR; TCRdb's version includes in-frame clones alone and lacks a portion of them. The sample records around 220,000 clones, more than 60% being singletons. The sequencing input was PBMCs. These receptor sequences come from a woman in her 30s in good health and CMV-seronegative.

The J gene is TRBJ1-1, the V gene TRBV2, with D tentatively TRBD1 (5 bases). Germline V gives CDR1 SNHLY, CDR2 FYNNEI. This CDR3 comprises 13 residues. The V end was cut by 7 bases, the J end by 4 bases, with 13 bases between. The CDR3 coding sequence is TGTGCCAGCAAAGGGTCGGGGGGCACTGAAGCTTTCTTT. As protein: CASKGSGGTEAFF. Full variable domain (rest looked up from reference TRBV2 and TRBJ1-1): EPEVTQTPSHQVTQMGQEVILRCVPISNHLYFYWYRQILGQKVEFLVSFYNNEISEKSEIFDDQFSVERPDGSNFTLKIRSTKLEDSAMYFCASKGSGGTEAFFGQGTRLTVV.

The chain combines TRBV1 with TRBJ2-7; the listed D gene, TRBD2, was not tested against the DNA. TRBV1 represents a pseudogene. CDR3 length equals 16 residues. This chain's CDR3 is CTSSQVSGRQHYEQYF. DNA for the CDR3: TGCACCAGCAGCCAAGTAAGCGGGAGGCAACACTACGAGCAGTACTTC.

This clone is a singleton in its sample. The rearrangement uses TRBV27 and TRBJ2-7; D may be TRBD1 (5 bases). V was pared by 5 bases and J by 2 bases, with 13 bases between. CDR3 length equals 14 residues. Germline V CDR1 and CDR2: MNHEY, SMNVEV (reference sequence). The CDR3 is CASSPRDRPYEQYF. The CDR3 bases are TGTGCCAGCAGTCCCCGAGACAGACCCTACGAGCAGTACTTC.

This clone is a singleton in its sample. This chain uses TRBV15 with TRBJ2-1, with 10 bases identical to TRBD2. CDR1 is LNHNV and CDR2 is YYDKDF in the germline V gene (reference sequence). The CDR3 consists of 16 residues. Trimming at V came to 3 bases and at J to 8 bases, leaving 10 bases not matched to a gene. The CDR3 nucleotides read TGTGCCACCAGCAGGGGCCAGCGGGAGGGCCGCGATGAGCAGTTCTTC. The encoded protein is CATSRGQREGRDEQFF.

The CDR3 is CASSQSTGGDGYTF. As DNA, the CDR3 is TGTGCCAGCAGCCAATCCACAGGGGGTGATGGCTACACCTTC. The chain is built from TRBV7-9 and TRBJ1-2, with 8 bases that match TRBD1. J gave up 6 bases and V 5 bases, and 8 bases lay outside the gene matches. The CDR3 totals 14 residues. Germline V gene data show CDR1 as SEHNR and CDR2 as FQNEAQ (reference sequence).